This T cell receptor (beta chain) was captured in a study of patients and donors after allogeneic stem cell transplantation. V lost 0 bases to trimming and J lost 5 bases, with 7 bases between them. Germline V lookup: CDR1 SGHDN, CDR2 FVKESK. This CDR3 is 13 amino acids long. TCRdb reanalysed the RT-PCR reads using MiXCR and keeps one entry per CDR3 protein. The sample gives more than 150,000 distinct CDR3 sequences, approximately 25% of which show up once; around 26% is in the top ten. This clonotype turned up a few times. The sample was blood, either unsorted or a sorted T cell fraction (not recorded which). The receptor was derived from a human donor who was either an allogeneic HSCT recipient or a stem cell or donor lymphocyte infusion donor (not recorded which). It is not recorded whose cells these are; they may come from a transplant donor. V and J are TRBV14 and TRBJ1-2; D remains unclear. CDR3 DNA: TGTGCCAGCAGCCAAGAGATCCTTTATGGCTACACCTTC. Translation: CASSQEILYGYTF. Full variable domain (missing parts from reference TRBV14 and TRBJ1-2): EAGVTQFPSHSVIEKGQTVTLRCDPISGHDNLYWYRRVMGKEIKFLLHFVKESKQDESGMPNNRFLAERTGGTYSTLKVQPAELEDSGVYFCASSQEILYGYTFGSGTRLTVV.